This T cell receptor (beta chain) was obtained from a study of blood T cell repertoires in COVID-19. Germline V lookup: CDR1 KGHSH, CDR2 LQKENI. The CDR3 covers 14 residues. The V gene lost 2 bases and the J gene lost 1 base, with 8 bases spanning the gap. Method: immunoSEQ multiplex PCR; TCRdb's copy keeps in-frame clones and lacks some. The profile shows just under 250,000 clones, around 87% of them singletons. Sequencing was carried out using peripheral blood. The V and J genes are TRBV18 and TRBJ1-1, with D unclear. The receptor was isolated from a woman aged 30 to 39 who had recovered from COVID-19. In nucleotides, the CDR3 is TGTGCCAGCTCACCATTGACGGGGAACACTGAAGCTTTCTTT. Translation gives CASSPLTGNTEAFF.